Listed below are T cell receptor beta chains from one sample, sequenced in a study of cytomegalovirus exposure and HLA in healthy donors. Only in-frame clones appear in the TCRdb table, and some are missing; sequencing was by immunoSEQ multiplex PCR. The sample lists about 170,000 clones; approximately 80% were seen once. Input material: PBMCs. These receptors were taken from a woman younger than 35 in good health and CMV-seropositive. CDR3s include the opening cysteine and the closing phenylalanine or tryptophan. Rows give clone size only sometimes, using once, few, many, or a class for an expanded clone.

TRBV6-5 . CASSYHSGQGNYGYTF
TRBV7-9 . CASSSDRKNYGYTF
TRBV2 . CASIIPGGGFEAFF
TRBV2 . CASSNGLAGATNTGELFF
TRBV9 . CASSVGKRGGEDTQYF
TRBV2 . CASSGRGAYNEQFF
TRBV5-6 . CASSSLSGSYNEQFF
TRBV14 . CASSQRGSGVVQYF
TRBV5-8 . CASSLGVATNEKLFF
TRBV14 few CASSSGTGGNQPQHF
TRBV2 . CASSESGRGANVLTF
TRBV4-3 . CASRGGVDYGYTF
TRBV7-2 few CASSLGGNIQYF
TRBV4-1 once CASSQSPFASGNTIYF
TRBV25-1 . CASSEMFGTSGEEEQFF
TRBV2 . CASSDTGGNQPQHF
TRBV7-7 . CASSLGPGDTYEQYF
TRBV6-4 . CAGQPPHEKLFF
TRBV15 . CATSRDAGGNQPQHF
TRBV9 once CASSKTTSGGASEQFF
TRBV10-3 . CAIRLPGEETQYF
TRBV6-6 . CASSLWGAGGQETQYF
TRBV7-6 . CASSLGNRGSQPQHF
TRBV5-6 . CASSSPAGPGQGSYEQYF
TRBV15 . CATSLDRVAGELFF
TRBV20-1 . CSALRDTQYF
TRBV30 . CAWSRAGVTEAFF
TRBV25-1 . CASTQTGFGYYEQYF
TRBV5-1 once CASSAGLNYGYTF
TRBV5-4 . CASSFLADNSPLHF
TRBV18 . CASSASSAQYF
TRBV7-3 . CASSFGQGGNYGYTF
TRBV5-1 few CASSPTGGLFYEQYF
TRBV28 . CASSLPQGANNEKLFF
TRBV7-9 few CASSLGTGTASLYYGYTF
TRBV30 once CAWSDGGAFGNTIYF
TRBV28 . CASSFEFRSEKLFF
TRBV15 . CATSRDGEGVVKLFF
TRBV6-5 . CATGGANTEAFF
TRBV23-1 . CASSQRGGFNSPLHF
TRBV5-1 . CASYNADRGSTEAFF
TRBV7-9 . CASSPVTSGGAGYEQYF
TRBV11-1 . CASTRRQPSDTQYF
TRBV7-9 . CASSFRDRGTYNEQFF
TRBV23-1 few CASSQSVEYNEQFF
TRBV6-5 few CASGGGWGTEAFF
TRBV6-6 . CASSNSEQDTQYF
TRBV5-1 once CASSADRERNEQFF
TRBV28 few CASSTYRHGYTF
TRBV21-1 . CASSKVMHTGTFEPQHF